Listed here is a single TCR beta chain. These data originate in a study of blood T cell repertoires in COVID-19. The wider study: The cDNA or gDNA used as material had been derived from T cells, B-cell-depleted T cells, or PBMCs.

Data came from immunoSEQ multiplex PCR; TCRdb stores just in-frame clones and leaves some out. The data contain 66,000 or so clones, around 77% of them singletons. Sequencing was carried out using peripheral blood. This clonotype was obtained from a human donor in a cohort sampled during active COVID-19.

CDR3 protein: CASSEGTSGSQETQYF. The CDR3 DNA reads as TGTGCCAGCAGCGAGGGGACTAGCGGGAGCCAAGAGACCCAGTACTTC. The gene calls are TRBV9 and TRBJ2-5, with 14 bases aligning to TRBD2. V dropped 3 bases and J dropped 1; count of bases not matched to a gene: 2. The CDR3 spans 16 residues. Germline V lookup: CDR1 SGDLS, CDR2 YYNGEE. The whole variable domain, remainder taken from reference TRBV9 and TRBJ2-5, is DSGVTQTPKHLITATGQRVTLRCSPRSGDLSVYWYQQSLDQGLQFLIQYYNGEERAKGNILERFSAQQFPDLHSELNLSSLELGDSALYFCASSEGTSGSQETQYFGPGTRLLVL.